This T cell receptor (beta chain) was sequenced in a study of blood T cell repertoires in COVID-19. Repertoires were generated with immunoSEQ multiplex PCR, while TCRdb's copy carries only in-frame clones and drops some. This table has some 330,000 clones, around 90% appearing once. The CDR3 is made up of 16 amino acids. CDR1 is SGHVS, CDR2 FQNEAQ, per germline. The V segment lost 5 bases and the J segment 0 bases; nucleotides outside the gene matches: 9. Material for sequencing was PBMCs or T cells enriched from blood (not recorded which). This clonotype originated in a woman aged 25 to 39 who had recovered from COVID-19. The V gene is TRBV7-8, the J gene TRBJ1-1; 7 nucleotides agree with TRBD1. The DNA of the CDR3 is TGTGCCAGCAGCACCGGACAGGCCACCCTGAACACTGAAGCTTTCTTT. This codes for CASSTGQATLNTEAFF.